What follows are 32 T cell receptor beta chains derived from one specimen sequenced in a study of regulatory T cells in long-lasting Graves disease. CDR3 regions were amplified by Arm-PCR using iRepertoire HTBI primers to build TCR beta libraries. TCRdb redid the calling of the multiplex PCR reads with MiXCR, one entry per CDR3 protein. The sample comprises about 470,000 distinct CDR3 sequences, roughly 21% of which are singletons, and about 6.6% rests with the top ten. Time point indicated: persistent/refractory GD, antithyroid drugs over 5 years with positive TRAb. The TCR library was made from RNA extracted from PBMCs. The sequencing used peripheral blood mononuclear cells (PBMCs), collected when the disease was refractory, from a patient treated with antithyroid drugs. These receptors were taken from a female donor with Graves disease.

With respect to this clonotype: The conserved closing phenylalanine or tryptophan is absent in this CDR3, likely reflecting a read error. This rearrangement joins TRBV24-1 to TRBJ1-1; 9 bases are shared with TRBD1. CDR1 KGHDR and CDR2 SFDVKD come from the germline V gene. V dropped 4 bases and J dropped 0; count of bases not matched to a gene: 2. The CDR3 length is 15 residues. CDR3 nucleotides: TGTGCCACCAGTGACGGGACAGGGTTGAACACTGAAGCTTTCCTT. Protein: CATSDGTGLNTEAFL.

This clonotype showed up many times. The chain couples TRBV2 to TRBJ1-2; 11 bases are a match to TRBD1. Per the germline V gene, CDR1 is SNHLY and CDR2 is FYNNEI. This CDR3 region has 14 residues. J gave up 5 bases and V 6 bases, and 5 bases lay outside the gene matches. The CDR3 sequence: CASSGTGGFYGYTF. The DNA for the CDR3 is TGTGCCAGCAGCGGGACAGGGGGTTTTTATGGCTACACCTTC.

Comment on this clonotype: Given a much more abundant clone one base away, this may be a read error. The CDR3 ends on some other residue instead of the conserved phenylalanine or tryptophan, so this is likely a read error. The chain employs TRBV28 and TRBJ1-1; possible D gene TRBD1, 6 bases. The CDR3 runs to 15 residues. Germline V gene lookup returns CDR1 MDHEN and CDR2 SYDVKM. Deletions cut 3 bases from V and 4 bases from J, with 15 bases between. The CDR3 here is CASSLWAGEGTEAFL. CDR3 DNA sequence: TGTGCCAGCAGTTTGTGGGCAGGGGAGGGCACTGAAGCTTTCCTT.

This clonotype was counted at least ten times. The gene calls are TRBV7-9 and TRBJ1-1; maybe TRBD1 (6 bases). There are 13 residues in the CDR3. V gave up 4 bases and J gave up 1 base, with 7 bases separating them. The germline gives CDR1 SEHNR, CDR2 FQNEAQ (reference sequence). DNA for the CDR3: TGTGCCAGCAGCTGGGGACAGAACACTGAAGCTTTCTTT. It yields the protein CASSWGQNTEAFF.

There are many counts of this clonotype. The CDR3 DNA is TGCAGCGCGGGGGACAGGGACTTCGACGAGCAGTACTTC. Its translation is CSAGDRDFDEQYF. This chain uses TRBV29-1 with TRBJ2-7; 9 nucleotides match TRBD1. CDR1 and CDR2 from the germline V gene are SQVTM and ANQGSEA. The CDR3 is 13 residues long. V trimming: 7 bases; J trimming: 5 bases; junction bases outside the gene matches: 9.

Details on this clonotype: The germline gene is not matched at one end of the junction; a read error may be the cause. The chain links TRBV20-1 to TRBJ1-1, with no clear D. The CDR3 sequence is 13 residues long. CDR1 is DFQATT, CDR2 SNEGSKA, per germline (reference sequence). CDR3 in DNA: TGCAGTGCTGCTGGGTTAATGGGCACTGAAACTTTCTTT. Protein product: CSAAGLMGTETFF.

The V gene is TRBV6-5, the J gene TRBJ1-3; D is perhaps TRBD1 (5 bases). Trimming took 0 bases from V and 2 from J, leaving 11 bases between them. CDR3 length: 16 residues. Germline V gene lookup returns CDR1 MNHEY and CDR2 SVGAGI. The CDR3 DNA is TGTGCCAGCAGTTACTCGACGGGGACGGCTGGAAACACCATATATTTT. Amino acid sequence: CASSYSTGTAGNTIYF.

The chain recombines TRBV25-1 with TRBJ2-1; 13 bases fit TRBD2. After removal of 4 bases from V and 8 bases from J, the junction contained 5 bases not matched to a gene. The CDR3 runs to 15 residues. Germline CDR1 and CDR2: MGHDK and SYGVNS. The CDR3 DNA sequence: TGTGCCAGCAGTGTGGGGACTAGCGGGAAGTATGAGCAGTTCTTC. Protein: CASSVGTSGKYEQFF.

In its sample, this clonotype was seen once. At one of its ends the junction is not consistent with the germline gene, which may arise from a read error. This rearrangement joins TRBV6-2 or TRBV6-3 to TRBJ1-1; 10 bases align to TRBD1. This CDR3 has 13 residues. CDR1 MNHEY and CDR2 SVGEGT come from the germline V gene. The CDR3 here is CASSLQGTGAETF. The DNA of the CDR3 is TGTGCCAGCAGTCTCCAGGGGACAGGGGCCGAAACCTTT.

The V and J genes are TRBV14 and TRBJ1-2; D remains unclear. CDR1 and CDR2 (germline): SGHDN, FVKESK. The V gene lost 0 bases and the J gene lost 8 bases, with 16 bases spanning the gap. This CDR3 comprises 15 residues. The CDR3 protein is CASSQEGSFPKGYTF. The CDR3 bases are TGTGCCAGCAGCCAAGAGGGCAGTTTCCCCAAGGGCTACACCTTC.

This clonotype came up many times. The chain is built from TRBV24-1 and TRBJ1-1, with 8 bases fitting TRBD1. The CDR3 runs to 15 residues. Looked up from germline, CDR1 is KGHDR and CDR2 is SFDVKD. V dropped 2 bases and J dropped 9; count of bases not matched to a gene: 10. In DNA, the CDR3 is TGTGCCACCAGTGATTCGCAGGGGGCGCAAAGAAAAGCTTTCTTT. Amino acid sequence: CATSDSQGAQRKAFF.

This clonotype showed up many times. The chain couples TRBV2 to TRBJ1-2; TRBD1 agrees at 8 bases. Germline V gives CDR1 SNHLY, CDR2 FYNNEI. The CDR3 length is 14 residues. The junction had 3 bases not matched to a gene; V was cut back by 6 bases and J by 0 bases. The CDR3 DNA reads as TGTGCCAGCAGGGGACAGGACGCTAACTATGGCTACACCTTC. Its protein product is CASRGQDANYGYTF.

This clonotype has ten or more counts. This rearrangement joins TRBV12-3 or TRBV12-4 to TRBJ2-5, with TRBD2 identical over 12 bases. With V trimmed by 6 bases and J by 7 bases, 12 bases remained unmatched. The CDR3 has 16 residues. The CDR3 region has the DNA TGTGCCAGCAGCCAAGAGCTAGCGGGAGGGGGATGGACCCAGTACTTC. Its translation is CASSQELAGGGWTQYF.

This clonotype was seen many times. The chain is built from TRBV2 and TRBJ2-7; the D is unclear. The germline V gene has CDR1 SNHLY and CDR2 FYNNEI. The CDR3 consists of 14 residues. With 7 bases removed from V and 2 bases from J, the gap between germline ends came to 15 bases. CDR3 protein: CASTPDPITYEQYF. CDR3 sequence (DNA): TGTGCCAGCACTCCAGATCCCATCACCTACGAGCAGTACTTC.

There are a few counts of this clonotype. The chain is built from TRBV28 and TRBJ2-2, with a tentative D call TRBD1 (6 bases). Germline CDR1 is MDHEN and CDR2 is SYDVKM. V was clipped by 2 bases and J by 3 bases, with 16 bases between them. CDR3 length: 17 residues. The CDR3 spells CASSLRFTGSHTGELFF. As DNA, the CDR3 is TGTGCCAGCAGTTTACGGTTCACAGGGAGTCACACCGGGGAGCTGTTTTTT.

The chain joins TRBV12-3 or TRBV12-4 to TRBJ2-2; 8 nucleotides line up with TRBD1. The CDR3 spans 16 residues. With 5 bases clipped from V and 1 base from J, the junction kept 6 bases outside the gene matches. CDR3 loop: CASSKTGAMNTGELFF. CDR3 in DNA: TGTGCCAGCAGTAAGACAGGGGCAATGAACACCGGGGAGCTGTTTTTT.

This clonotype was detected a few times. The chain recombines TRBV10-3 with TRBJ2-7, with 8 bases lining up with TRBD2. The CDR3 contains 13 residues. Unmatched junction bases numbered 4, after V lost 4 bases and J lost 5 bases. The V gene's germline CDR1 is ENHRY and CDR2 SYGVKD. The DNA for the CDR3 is TGTGCCATCAGTGGTTCAGCGGGAGACGAGCAGTACTTC. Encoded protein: CAISGSAGDEQYF.

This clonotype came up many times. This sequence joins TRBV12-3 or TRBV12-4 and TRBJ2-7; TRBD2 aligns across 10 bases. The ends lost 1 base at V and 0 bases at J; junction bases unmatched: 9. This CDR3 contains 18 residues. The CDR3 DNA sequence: TGTGCCAGCAGTTTAGGCGCGTCTAGCGGGAGTTTCTCCTACGAGCAGTACTTC. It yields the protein CASSLGASSGSFSYEQYF.

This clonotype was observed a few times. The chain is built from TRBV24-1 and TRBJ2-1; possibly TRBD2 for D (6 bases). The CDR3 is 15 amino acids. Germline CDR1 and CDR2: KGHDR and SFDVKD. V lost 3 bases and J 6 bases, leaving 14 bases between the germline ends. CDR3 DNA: TGTGCCACCAGTGATGGGACTCAGCCCTTCAATGAGCAGTTCTTC. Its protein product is CATSDGTQPFNEQFF.

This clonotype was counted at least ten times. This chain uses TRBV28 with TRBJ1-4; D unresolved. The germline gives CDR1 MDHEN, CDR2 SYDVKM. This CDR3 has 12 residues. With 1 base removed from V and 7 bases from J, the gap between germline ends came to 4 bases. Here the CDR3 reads CASSLLLEKLFF. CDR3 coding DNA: TGTGCCAGCAGTTTATTACTTGAAAAACTGTTTTTT. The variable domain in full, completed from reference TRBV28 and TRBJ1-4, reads DVKVTQSSRYLVKRTGEKVFLECVQDMDHENMFWYRQDPGLGLRLIYFSYDVKMKEKGDIPEGYSVSREKKERFSLILESASTNQTSMYLCASSLLLEKLFFGSGTQLSVL.

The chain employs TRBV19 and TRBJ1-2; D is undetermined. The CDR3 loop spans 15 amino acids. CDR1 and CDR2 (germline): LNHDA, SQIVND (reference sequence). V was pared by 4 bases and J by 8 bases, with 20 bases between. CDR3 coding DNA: TGTGCCAGTAGTACTACACATAGCGGCCCCGAGGGCTACACCTTC. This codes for CASSTTHSGPEGYTF.

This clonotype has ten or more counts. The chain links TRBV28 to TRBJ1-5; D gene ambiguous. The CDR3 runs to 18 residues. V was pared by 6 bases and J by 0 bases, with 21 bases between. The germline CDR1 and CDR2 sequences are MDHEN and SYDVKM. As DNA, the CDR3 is TGTGCCAGCAGCCTCCCGTTTGGACGGAAATATAGCAATCAGCCCCAGCATTTT. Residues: CASSLPFGRKYSNQPQHF.

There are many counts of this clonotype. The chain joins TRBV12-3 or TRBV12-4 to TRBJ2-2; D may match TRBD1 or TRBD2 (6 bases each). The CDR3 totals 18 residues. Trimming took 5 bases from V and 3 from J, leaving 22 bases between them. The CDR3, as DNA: TGTGCCAGCAGTCCTAGGGGGTTCTTAGCGGTAGACACCGGGGAGCTGTTTTTT. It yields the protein CASSPRGFLAVDTGELFF.

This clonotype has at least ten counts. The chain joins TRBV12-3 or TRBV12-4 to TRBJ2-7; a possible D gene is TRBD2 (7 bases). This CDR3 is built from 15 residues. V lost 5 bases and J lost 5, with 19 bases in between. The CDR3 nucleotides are TGTGCCAGCAGTCCCCCCGGGGGGCTCGTGGACGAGCAGTACTTC. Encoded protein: CASSPPGGLVDEQYF.

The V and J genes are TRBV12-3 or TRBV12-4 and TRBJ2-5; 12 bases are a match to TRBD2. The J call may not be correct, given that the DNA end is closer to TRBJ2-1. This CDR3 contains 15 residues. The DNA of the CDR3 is TGTGCCAGCAGTTTCGTGGGGACTAGCGGGAATGAGCAGTTCTTC. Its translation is CASSFVGTSGNEQFF.

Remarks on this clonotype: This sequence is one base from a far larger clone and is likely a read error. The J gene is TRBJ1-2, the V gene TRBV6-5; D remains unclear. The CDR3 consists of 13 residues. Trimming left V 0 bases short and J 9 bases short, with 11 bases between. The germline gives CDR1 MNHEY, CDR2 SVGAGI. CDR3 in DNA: TGTGCCAGCAGTTACTCGACCGGGGTTAGCTACACCTTC. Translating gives CASSYSTGVSYTF.

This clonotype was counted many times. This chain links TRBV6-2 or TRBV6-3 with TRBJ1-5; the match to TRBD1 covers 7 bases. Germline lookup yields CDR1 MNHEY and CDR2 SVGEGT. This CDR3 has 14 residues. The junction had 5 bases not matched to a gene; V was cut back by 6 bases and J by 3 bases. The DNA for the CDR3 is TGTGCCAGCAGCCCGGGGACAGTCAATCAGCCCCAGCATTTT. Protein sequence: CASSPGTVNQPQHF.

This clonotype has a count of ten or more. In DNA, the CDR3 is TGTGCCTGGAGTATGGGGGGGGGTGAAAAACTGTTTTTT. It is translated as CAWSMGGGEKLFF. The rearrangement joins TRBV30 to TRBJ1-4, with D possibly TRBD1 on 5 matching bases. This CDR3 is built from 13 residues. Trimming stripped 2 bases from V and 7 bases from J, with 11 bases between. Germline V gives CDR1 GTSNPN, CDR2 SVGIG (reference sequence).

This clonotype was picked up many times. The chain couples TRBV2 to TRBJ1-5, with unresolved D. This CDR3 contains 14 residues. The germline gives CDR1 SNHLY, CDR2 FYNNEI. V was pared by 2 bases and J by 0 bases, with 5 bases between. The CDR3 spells CASSEFTSNQPQHF. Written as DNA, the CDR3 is TGTGCCAGCAGTGAATTCACTAGCAATCAGCCCCAGCATTTT.

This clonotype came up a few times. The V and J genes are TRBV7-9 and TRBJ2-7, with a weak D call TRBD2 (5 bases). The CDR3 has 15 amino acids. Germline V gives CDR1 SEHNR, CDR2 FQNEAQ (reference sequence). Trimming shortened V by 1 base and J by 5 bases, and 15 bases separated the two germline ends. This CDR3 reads CASSLGLLDGDEQYF. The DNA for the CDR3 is TGTGCCAGCAGCTTAGGACTCTTAGACGGGGACGAGCAGTACTTC.

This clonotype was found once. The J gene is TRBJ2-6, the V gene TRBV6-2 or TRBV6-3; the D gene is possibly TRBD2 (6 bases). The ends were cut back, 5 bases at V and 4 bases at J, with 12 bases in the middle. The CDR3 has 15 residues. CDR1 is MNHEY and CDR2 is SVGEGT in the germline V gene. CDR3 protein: CASSRTGAGANVLTF. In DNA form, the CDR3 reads TGTGCCAGCAGTCGGACGGGAGCCGGGGCCAACGTCCTGACTTTC.

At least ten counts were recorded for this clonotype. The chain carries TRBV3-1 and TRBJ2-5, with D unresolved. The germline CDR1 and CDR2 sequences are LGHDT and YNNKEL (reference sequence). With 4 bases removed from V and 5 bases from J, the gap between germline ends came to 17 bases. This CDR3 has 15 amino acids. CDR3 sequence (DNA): TGTGCCAGCAGCCCTCAAGTAGACGGTGAGGAGACCCAGTACTTC. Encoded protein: CASSPQVDGEETQYF.